This T cell receptor (beta chain) was sequenced during a study of control samples from healthy donors and cancer patients. Using immunoSEQ multiplex PCR, the repertoire was profiled, and TCRdb retains in-frame clones only, with some absent. This table holds 170,000 or so clones, 85% to 95% found once. The CDR3 is 17 amino acids. V was shortened by 2 bases and J by 5 bases, with 21 bases between the two germline ends. Per germline, CDR1 SGHNT and CDR2 YYREEE (reference sequence). Material for sequencing was blood. This TCR was recovered from a woman aged 40 to 50 in good health. The genes are TRBV5-4 and TRBJ2-3, with unresolved D. The DNA of the CDR3 is TGTGCCAGCAGCTTTAGTTTTGGAGACTGGGGTGGAGATACGCAGTATTTT. Translation gives CASSFSFGDWGGDTQYF. Filled out from reference TRBV5-4 and TRBJ2-3, the complete variable domain reads ETGVTQSPTHLIKTRGQQVTLRCSSQSGHNTVSWYQQALGQGPQFIFQYYREEENGRGNFPPRFSGLQFPNYSSELNVNALELDDSALYLCASSFSFGDWGGDTQYFGPGTRLTVL.